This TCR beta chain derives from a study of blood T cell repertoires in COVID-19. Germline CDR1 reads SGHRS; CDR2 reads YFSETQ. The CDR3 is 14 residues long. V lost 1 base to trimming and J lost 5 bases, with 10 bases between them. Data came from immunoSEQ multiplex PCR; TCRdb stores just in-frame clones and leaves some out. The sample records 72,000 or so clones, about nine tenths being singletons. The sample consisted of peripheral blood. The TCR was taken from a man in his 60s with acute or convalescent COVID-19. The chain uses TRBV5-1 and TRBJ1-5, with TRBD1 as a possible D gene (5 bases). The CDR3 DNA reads TGCGCCAGCAGCTTGAATGGGGCTGATCAGCCCCAGCATTTT. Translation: CASSLNGADQPQHF. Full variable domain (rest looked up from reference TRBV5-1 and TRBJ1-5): KAGVTQTPRYLIKTRGQQVTLSCSPISGHRSVSWYQQTPGQGLQFLFEYFSETQRNKGNFPGRFSGRQFSNSRSEMNVSTLELGDSALYLCASSLNGADQPQHFGDGTRLSIL.